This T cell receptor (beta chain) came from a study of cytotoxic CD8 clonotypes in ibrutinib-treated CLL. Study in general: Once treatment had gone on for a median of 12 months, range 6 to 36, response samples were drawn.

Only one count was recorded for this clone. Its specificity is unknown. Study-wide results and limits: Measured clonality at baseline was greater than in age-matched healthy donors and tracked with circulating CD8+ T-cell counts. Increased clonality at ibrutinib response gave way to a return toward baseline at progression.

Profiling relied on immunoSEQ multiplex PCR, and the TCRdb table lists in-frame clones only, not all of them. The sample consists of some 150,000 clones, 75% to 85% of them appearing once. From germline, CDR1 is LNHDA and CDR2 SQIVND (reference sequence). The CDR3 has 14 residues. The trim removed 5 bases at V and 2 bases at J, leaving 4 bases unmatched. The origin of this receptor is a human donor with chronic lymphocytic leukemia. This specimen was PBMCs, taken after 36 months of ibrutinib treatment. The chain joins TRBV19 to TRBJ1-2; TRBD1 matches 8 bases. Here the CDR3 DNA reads TGTGCCAGTAGTCTCAGACAGGGGAACTATGGCTACACCTTC. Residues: CASSLRQGNYGYTF.